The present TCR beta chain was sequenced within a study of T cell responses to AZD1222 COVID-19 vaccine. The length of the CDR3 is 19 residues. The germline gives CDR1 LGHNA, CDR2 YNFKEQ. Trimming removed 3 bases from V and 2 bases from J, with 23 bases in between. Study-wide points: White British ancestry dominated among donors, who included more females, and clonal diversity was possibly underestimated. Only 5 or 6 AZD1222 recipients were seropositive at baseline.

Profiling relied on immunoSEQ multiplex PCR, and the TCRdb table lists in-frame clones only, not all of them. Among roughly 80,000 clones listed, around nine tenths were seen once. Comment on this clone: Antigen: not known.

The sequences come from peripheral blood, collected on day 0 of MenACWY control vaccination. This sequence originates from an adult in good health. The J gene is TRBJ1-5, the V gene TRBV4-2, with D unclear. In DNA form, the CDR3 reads TGTGCCAGCAGCCAGGCCGACGCAATAGGCGGGCGTGGCAATCAGCCCCAGCATTTT. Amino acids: CASSQADAIGGRGNQPQHF.